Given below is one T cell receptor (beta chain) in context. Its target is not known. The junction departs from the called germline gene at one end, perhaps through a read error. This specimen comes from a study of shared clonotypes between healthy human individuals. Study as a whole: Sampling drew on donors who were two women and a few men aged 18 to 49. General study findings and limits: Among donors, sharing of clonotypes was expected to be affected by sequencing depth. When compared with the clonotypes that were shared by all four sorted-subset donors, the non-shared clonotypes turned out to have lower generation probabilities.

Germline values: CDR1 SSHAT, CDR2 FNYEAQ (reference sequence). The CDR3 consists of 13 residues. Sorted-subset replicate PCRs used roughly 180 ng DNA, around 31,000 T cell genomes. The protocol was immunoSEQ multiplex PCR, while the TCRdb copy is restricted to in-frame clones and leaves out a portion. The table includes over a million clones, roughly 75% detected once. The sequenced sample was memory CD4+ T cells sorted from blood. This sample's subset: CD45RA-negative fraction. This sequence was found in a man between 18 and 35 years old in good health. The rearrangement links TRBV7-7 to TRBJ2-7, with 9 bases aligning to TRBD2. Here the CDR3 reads CASSKREDSEQYF. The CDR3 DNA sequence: TGTGCTAGCAGCAAGCGGGAGGACTCCGAGCAGTACTTC.